One sample yielded the 21 T cell receptor beta chains listed below, sequenced in a study of CD8+CD57+ T cells in acquired aplastic anemia. Genomic DNA acted as the template from which TCR beta VDJ combination and CDR3 sequence profiling were carried out. TCRdb fed the reads into MiXCR, producing one record per CDR3 protein. This table holds some 410,000 distinct CDR3 sequences, roughly 64% found once. Material: sorted CD4+, CD8+, or CD8+CD57+ T cells (not recorded which) from PBMCs. The source of these receptors is a human donor in good health, serving as a control.

Details on this clonotype: At one boundary the junction diverges from the germline segment, which might be a read error. This chain uses TRBV5-4 with TRBJ2-7; D unclear. CDR1 and CDR2 from the germline V gene are SGHNT and YYREEE (reference sequence). The CDR3 has 14 residues. CDR3 sequence reads: CASSQVISTYEQYF. The CDR3, as DNA: TGCGCCAGCAGCCAAGTTATCTCTACCTACGAGCAGTACTTC.

For the CDR3, the DNA is TGCGCCAGCAGCCTGGAACTCCGCTTTCGGTACTTC. Translating it yields CASSLELRFRYF. This chain connects TRBV5-1 to TRBJ2-7; the D is unclear. This CDR3 is built from 12 residues. The germline V gene has CDR1 SGHRS and CDR2 YFSETQ. V lost 4 bases, J lost 12 bases, and 17 bases lay in between.

This clonotype was seen ten or more times. The chain recombines TRBV6-4 with TRBJ2-1; D might be TRBD2 (5 bases). Germline CDR1 and CDR2: MRHNA and SNTAGT. V was pared by 4 bases and J by 6 bases, with 13 bases between. The CDR3 is 14 residues long. CDR3 in amino acids: CASSVNPGSNEQFF. The CDR3 DNA is TGTGCCAGCAGTGTAAACCCGGGGAGCAATGAGCAGTTCTTC.

This clonotype has ten or more counts. This sequence joins TRBV4-3 and TRBJ1-2; 7 positions agree with TRBD1. In germline, CDR1 is LGHNA, CDR2 YSLEER. V lost 1 base to trimming and J lost 3 bases; unmatched junction nucleotides: 11. This CDR3 is 17 amino acids long. CDR3: CASSQGLRDSLYYGYTF. DNA of the CDR3: TGCGCCAGCAGCCAAGGTTTAAGGGACAGCCTATACTATGGCTACACCTTC.

CDR3 nucleotides: TGTGCCAGCAGCCGGGGGGGCGACGCCATATATTTT. Protein: CASSRGGDAIYF. V usage is TRBV2 and J usage is TRBJ1-3, with D perhaps matching TRBD1 (6 bases). The V end lost 6 bases, the J end lost 11 bases, and 14 bases lay between the germline ends. Germline lookup yields CDR1 SNHLY and CDR2 FYNNEI. The CDR3 runs to 12 residues.

In regard to this clonotype: One end of the junction fails to match germline, which may point to a read error. V and J are TRBV7-6 and TRBJ1-4; tentatively, D is TRBD1 (5 bases). The CDR3 covers 14 residues. Germline-derived CDR1 and CDR2 are SGHVS and FNYEAQ. The CDR3 DNA follows: TGTGCCAGCAGCCCGGGGCTACCTTACGAGCAGTACTTCTTT. It encodes CASSPGLPYEQYFF.

In this sample, this clonotype turned up a few times. The rearrangement joins TRBV24-1 to TRBJ2-7; 8 bases align to TRBD2. CDR1 is KGHDR and CDR2 is SFDVKD in the germline V gene. With V trimmed by 3 bases and J by 3 bases, 9 bases remained unmatched. This CDR3 has 16 amino acids. In DNA, the CDR3 is TGTGCCACCAGTGATCGATCTAGCGGGTCGGTCTACGAGCAGTACTTC. It translates to CATSDRSSGSVYEQYF.

Ten or more counts support this clonotype. The V call is TRBV2, the J call TRBJ2-4; D gene uncertain. Germline values: CDR1 SNHLY, CDR2 FYNNEI. V shed 6 bases and J shed 0 bases, with 15 bases lying between them. The CDR3 has 16 residues. CDR3 DNA sequence: TGTGCCAGCAGCAACGGACGATTTTTAGCCAAAAACATTCAGTACTTC. This sequence encodes CASSNGRFLAKNIQYF.

This clonotype was counted only a few times. DNA of the CDR3: TGCAGTGCTAGATTGGGGGTGGTCGAGCAGTACTTC. Amino acids: CSARLGVVEQYF. This chain links TRBV20-1 with TRBJ2-7; D possibly uses TRBD1 or TRBD2 (5 bases each). The CDR3 is 12 amino acids. Trimming removed 2 bases at V and 6 bases at J, with 11 bases between. Germline V gene sequence: CDR1 DFQATT, CDR2 SNEGSKA (reference sequence).

The chain couples TRBV10-3 to TRBJ2-7; D unresolved. The CDR3 contains 13 residues. Trimming shortened V by 4 bases and J by 6 bases, and 13 bases separated the two germline ends. Germline V lookup: CDR1 ENHRY, CDR2 SYGVKD. The CDR3 here is CAISGSLAIEQYF. In DNA, the CDR3 is TGTGCCATCAGTGGGTCGTTAGCAATCGAGCAGTACTTC.

This clonotype has at least ten counts. This chain uses TRBV10-3 with TRBJ2-5, with D unresolved. V was clipped by 0 bases and J by 7 bases, with 12 bases between them. The CDR3 covers 14 residues. From germline, CDR1 is ENHRY and CDR2 SYGVKD. CDR3 loop: CAISESDTEGTQYF. CDR3 DNA: TGTGCCATCAGTGAGTCAGACACGGAAGGGACCCAGTACTTC.

This chain joins TRBV7-2 and TRBJ2-3, with no clear D. V shed 3 bases and J shed 14 bases, with 24 bases lying between them. This CDR3 is built from 15 residues. Germline CDR1 and CDR2: SGHTA and FQGNSA. The CDR3 spells CASSFSAVHTEALYF. In DNA, the CDR3 is TGTGCCAGCAGCTTTTCCGCGGTTCACACTGAAGCGTTGTATTTT.

This clonotype was detected ten times or more. The gene calls are TRBV19 and TRBJ2-1; no definite D call. The CDR3 consists of 11 residues. CDR1 LNHDA and CDR2 SQIVND come from the germline V gene (reference sequence). Between the trimmed V and J ends, which lost 6 bases and 4 bases, there was a span of 4 bases. CDR3 bases: TGTGCCAGTAGGTCTTACAATGAGCAGTTCTTC. Translated: CASRSYNEQFF.

Note on this clonotype: Germline and junction disagree at one end, which may indicate a read error. The rearrangement links TRBV2 to TRBJ1-2; no clear D gene. Per germline, CDR1 SNHLY and CDR2 FYNNEI. This CDR3 has 14 residues. This chain's CDR3 is CAISARDGNYGYTF. CDR3 nucleotides: TGTGCCATCAGTGCTCGCGACGGGAACTATGGCTACACCTTC.

This clonotype was recorded many times. J is TRBJ1-2 and V is TRBV5-1; 7 nucleotides line up with TRBD1. V was clipped by 0 bases and J by 0 bases; unmatched bases: 8. The CDR3 totals 17 residues. Germline loops: CDR1 SGHRS, CDR2 YFSETQ. CDR3 amino acids: CASSLGGDRSTNYGYTF. In DNA, the CDR3 is TGCGCCAGCAGCTTGGGGGGGGACAGATCAACTAACTATGGCTACACCTTC.

This chain links TRBV2 with TRBJ2-3; 10 bases are a match to TRBD2. The CDR3 consists of 16 residues. The ends lost 6 bases at V and 9 bases at J; junction bases unmatched: 15. Germline CDR1 reads SNHLY; CDR2 reads FYNNEI. CDR3 nucleotide sequence: TGTGCCAGCAGCGAAATAGCGGGGGGCGATAGCGACACGCAGTATTTT. As protein: CASSEIAGGDSDTQYF.

This clonotype was found many times. The V gene is TRBV7-9, the J gene TRBJ2-2; D is uncertain. CDR3 length equals 13 residues. Trimming left V 2 bases short and J 4 bases short, with 5 bases between. The germline gives CDR1 SEHNR, CDR2 FQNEAQ (reference sequence). CDR3 in amino acids: CASSLTGTGELFF. For the CDR3, the DNA is TGTGCCAGCAGCTTAACGGGCACCGGGGAGCTGTTTTTT.

The genes are TRBV2 and TRBJ1-2; 8 nucleotides align to TRBD1. Germline V CDR1 and CDR2: SNHLY, FYNNEI. The CDR3 extends over 14 amino acids. With V trimmed by 6 bases and J by 5 bases, 8 bases remained unmatched. CDR3 DNA: TGTGCCAGCAGCCCGCCGTGGACAGGGTATGGCTACACCTTC. This encodes CASSPPWTGYGYTF.

In regard to this clonotype: The junction shows a germline mismatch at one end, possibly a read error. The rearrangement joins TRBV25-1 to TRBJ1-2, with D possibly TRBD1 on 5 matching bases. The CDR3 is made up of 14 amino acids. Germline V CDR1 and CDR2: MGHDK, SYGVNS. CDR3 residues: CANSEPSTEYGYTF. The CDR3 region has the DNA TGTGCCAACAGTGAACCCTCGACAGAGTATGGCTACACCTTC.

V usage is TRBV20-1 and J usage is TRBJ1-2; 7 nucleotides align to TRBD1. Unmatched junction bases numbered 12, after V lost 6 bases and J lost 8 bases. The CDR3 sequence is 13 residues long. Germline CDR1 reads DFQATT; CDR2 reads SNEGSKA (reference sequence). CDR3 bases: TGCAGTGCAGGGACAGCGGGCGAGGCCGGCTACACCTTC. Translated: CSAGTAGEAGYTF.

The chain links TRBV20-1 to TRBJ2-5; 12 bases match TRBD2. Unmatched junction bases numbered 8, after V lost 3 bases and J lost 3 bases. The V gene's germline CDR1 is DFQATT and CDR2 SNEGSKA (reference sequence). This CDR3 has 16 residues. The CDR3 nucleotides read TGCAGTGCTAGGGGACTAGCGGGCGGTAGGGAAGAGACCCAGTACTTC. Its protein product is CSARGLAGGREETQYF.